Listed below are T cell receptor beta chains from one sample, sequenced in a study of beta chain features in type 1 diabetes. Here immunoSEQ multiplex PCR was the method, and the copy in TCRdb shows in-frame clones only, minus some. Here the sample spans about 660,000 clones, 11% to 15% being singletons. The sample taken for sequencing was naive CD4+ T cells from blood. These receptors were taken from a man aged 18 to 30 with type 1 diabetes. CDR3s include the opening cysteine and the closing phenylalanine or tryptophan. The D gene is left open where the match is weak. Some rows mark clone size as missing; the rest say once, few, many or name a class of expanded clone.

j_call	v_call	clone_size	d_call	cdr3_aa	cdr3_nt
TRBJ1-5	TRBV5-1	-	-	CASSLVAGSNQPQHF	TGCGCCAGCAGCTTGGTAGCAGGGAGCAATCAGCCCCAGCATTTT
TRBJ2-3	TRBV7-2	-	TRBD2	CASKLATSTDTQYF	TGTGCCAGCAAACTAGCGACGAGCACAGATACGCAGTATTTT
TRBJ1-2	TRBV6-5	few	-	CASSSTTRVPNYGYTF	TGTGCCAGCAGTTCAACGACCAGGGTTCCTAACTATGGCTACACCTTC
TRBJ2-5	TRBV18	once	-	CASRVQETQYF	TGTGCCAGCAGGGTCCAGGAGACCCAGTACTTC
TRBJ1-4	TRBV7-9	few	-	CASSPGVGEKLFF	TGTGCCAGCAGCCCAGGAGTGGGGGAAAAACTGTTTTTT
TRBJ2-2	TRBV5-4	-	-	CASSLADTGELFF	TGTGCCAGCAGCTTGGCCGACACCGGGGAGCTGTTTTTT
TRBJ2-1	TRBV5-1	-	-	CASSVRATPGNEQFF	TGCGCCAGCAGCGTCCGGGCTACTCCGGGGAATGAGCAGTTCTTC
TRBJ2-2	TRBV13	few	-	CASSFEGLGSFDTGELFF	TGTGCCAGCAGCTTCGAGGGCTTGGGTTCCTTTGACACCGGGGAGCTGTTTTTT
TRBJ1-1	TRBV5-1	-	-	CASSSEAANTEAFF	TGCGCCAGCAGCTCCGAGGCAGCGAACACTGAAGCTTTCTTT
TRBJ2-1	TRBV18	few	TRBD2	CASSPSWASGHGLSYNEQFF	TGTGCCAGCTCACCAAGCTGGGCTAGCGGGCACGGCCTCTCCTACAATGAGCAGTTCTTC
TRBJ2-2	TRBV9	-	TRBD2	CASSALLAGELFF	TGTGCCAGCAGCGCCCTACTAGCGGGGGAGCTGTTTTTT
TRBJ1-4	TRBV6-5	few	-	CASSYSGRPNEKLFF	TGTGCCAGCAGTTACTCGGGGCGACCTAATGAAAAACTGTTTTTT
TRBJ2-7	TRBV28	-	TRBD2	CASSSELAGVLYEQYF	TGTGCCAGCAGTTCCGAACTAGCGGGGGTGCTATACGAGCAGTACTTC
TRBJ2-5	TRBV7-2	-	TRBD2	CASSFNGGKETQYF	TGTGCCAGCAGCTTTAACGGGGGGAAAGAGACCCAGTACTTC